Following are 32 T cell receptor beta chains from one sample sequenced in a study of graft-versus-host responses after intestinal transplantation. These TCRs are of unknown antigen specificity. The protocol was immunoSEQ multiplex PCR, while the TCRdb copy is restricted to in-frame clones and leaves out a portion. The table has over 100,000 clones, 85% to 95% seen once. The sequences come from unstimulated CD8+ T cells sorted from spleen or lymph node cells, collected before intestinal transplant. The origin of the receptors is a human donor who received an intestinal transplant.

About this clone itself: Other DNA sequences in this sample translate to the same CDR3. The V call is TRBV9, the J call TRBJ2-3; D is undetermined. V was clipped by 3 bases and J by 3 bases, with 8 bases between them. The CDR3 is 13 amino acids. The germline V gene encodes CDR1 SGDLS and CDR2 YYNGEE. CDR3 DNA sequence: TGTGCCAGCAGCGCACTGACTACAGATACGCAGTATTTT. It encodes CASSALTTDTQYF.

The CDR3: CASSDGGPQETQYF. In DNA, the CDR3 is TGTGCCAGCAGTGACGGGGGCCCCCAAGAGACCCAGTACTTC. This chain joins TRBV6-1 and TRBJ2-5, with D perhaps matching TRBD1 or TRBD2 (6 bases each). V lost 3 bases to trimming and J lost 1 base, with 9 bases between them. Germline CDR1 is MNHNS and CDR2 is SASEGT. The CDR3 runs to 14 residues.

The gene calls are TRBV6-1 and TRBJ2-1; 10 nucleotides align to TRBD2. The J segment lost 3 bases and the V segment lost 8 bases, leaving 7 bases of the junction unmatched. The CDR3 spans 15 residues. The germline gives CDR1 MNHNS, CDR2 SASEGT. The DNA for the CDR3 is TGTGCCAGCGACAAGCGGACTAGCGGCTACAATGAGCAGTTCTTC. Amino acids: CASDKRTSGYNEQFF.

This clone occurred a few times. CDR3 loop: CASSQAWVGEQFF. The CDR3 DNA sequence: TGTGCCAGCAGCCAAGCTTGGGTGGGTGAGCAGTTCTTC. V gene TRBV14 combines with J gene TRBJ2-1; no clear D. Looked up from germline, CDR1 is SGHDN and CDR2 is FVKESK. V lost 1 base to trimming and J lost 9 bases, with 10 bases between them. The length of the CDR3 is 13 residues.

In its sample, this clone was seen once. The V and J genes are TRBV18 and TRBJ2-1, with 10 nucleotides matching TRBD2. Germline V lookup: CDR1 KGHSH, CDR2 LQKENI. This CDR3 is 16 amino acids long. The junction had 2 bases not matched to a gene; V was cut back by 3 bases and J by 0 bases. This CDR3 reads CASSPPSGGSYNEQFF. DNA for the CDR3: TGTGCCAGCTCACCTCCTAGCGGGGGCTCCTACAATGAGCAGTTCTTC.

This chain joins TRBV14 and TRBJ2-5; D is undetermined. Between the trimmed V and J ends, which lost 4 bases and 1 base, there was a span of 16 bases. The CDR3 runs to 16 residues. The germline gives CDR1 SGHDN, CDR2 FVKESK. CDR3 region: CASSLLEGPSQETQYF. DNA of the CDR3: TGTGCCAGCAGCCTCCTAGAAGGGCCTAGCCAAGAGACCCAGTACTTC.

This chain joins TRBV7-6 and TRBJ1-5; D is unresolved. Trimming left V 1 base short and J 1 base short, with 5 bases between. The CDR3 extends over 14 amino acids. Germline V gives CDR1 SGHVS, CDR2 FNYEAQ. CDR3 coding DNA: TGTGCCAGCAGCTTAGGGCAGAGCAATCAGCCCCAGCATTTT. This encodes CASSLGQSNQPQHF.

CDR3 coding DNA: TGTGCCAGCAGCTTAGCGGGAGGTTTCTACGAGCAGTACTTC. Its protein is CASSLAGGFYEQYF. This chain connects TRBV2 to TRBJ2-7, with 10 nucleotides matching TRBD2. The CDR3 sequence is 14 residues long. Trimming cost V 6 bases and J 3 bases; bases outside gene matches: 5. CDR1 SNHLY and CDR2 FYNNEI come from the germline V gene.

The chain employs TRBV14 and TRBJ2-7; 7 nucleotides agree with TRBD1. The V gene's germline CDR1 is SGHDN and CDR2 FVKESK. This CDR3 spans 14 amino acids. J lost 3 bases, V lost 1 base, and 3 bases had no gene match. This CDR3 is CASSQGTGDYEQYF. The CDR3 bases are TGTGCCAGCAGCCAAGGGACAGGAGACTACGAGCAGTACTTC.

This clone has just one count. The rearrangement links TRBV7-2 to TRBJ2-1; 10 bases are a match to TRBD2. Germline V gives CDR1 SGHTA, CDR2 FQGNSA. Trimming at V came to 3 bases and at J to 6 bases, leaving 2 bases not matched to a gene. The CDR3 loop spans 14 amino acids. The CDR3 spells CASSLGLALNEQFF. DNA of the CDR3: TGTGCCAGCAGCTTGGGACTAGCGCTCAATGAGCAGTTCTTC. The whole variable domain, remainder taken from reference TRBV7-2 and TRBJ2-1, is GAGVSQSPSNKVTEKGKDVELRCDPISGHTALYWYRQSLGQGLEFLIYFQGNSAPDKSGLPSDRFSAERTGGSVSTLTIQRTQQEDSAVYLCASSLGLALNEQFFGPGTRLTVL.

This clone occurred once. This chain joins TRBV14 and TRBJ2-2, with 8 bases lining up with TRBD1. The CDR3 covers 16 residues. Germline loops: CDR1 SGHDN, CDR2 FVKESK. V trimming: 5 bases; J trimming: 3 bases; junction bases outside the gene matches: 8. The CDR3 protein is CASSFSRTGYTGELFF. CDR3 DNA: TGTGCCAGCAGCTTTTCCCGGACAGGGTACACCGGGGAGCTGTTTTTT.

The chain combines TRBV5-4 with TRBJ2-3; possible D gene TRBD2, 7 bases. With 2 bases removed from V and 2 bases from J, the gap between germline ends came to 21 bases. This CDR3 has 18 amino acids. Germline loops: CDR1 SGHNT, CDR2 YYREEE (reference sequence). The CDR3 sequence is CASSFEGGGDTTTDTQYF. The CDR3 DNA sequence: TGTGCCAGCAGCTTCGAGGGAGGGGGGGACACAACCACAGATACGCAGTATTTT.

This clone was counted a single time. The gene calls are TRBV7-9 and TRBJ2-1; weak D call: TRBD2 (8 bases). The ends were cut back, 4 bases at V and 2 bases at J, with 18 bases in the middle. The CDR3 contains 17 residues. CDR1 is SEHNR and CDR2 is FQNEAQ in the germline V gene (reference sequence). CDR3 DNA sequence: TGTGCCAGCAGCTCGTCGACAGGGACTAGGCCCTACAATGAGCAGTTCTTC. This translates into CASSSSTGTRPYNEQFF.

The rearrangement joins TRBV7-9 to TRBJ2-3; 7 bases fit TRBD2. The junction had 8 bases not matched to a gene; V was cut back by 2 bases and J by 0 bases. Looked up from germline, CDR1 is SEHNR and CDR2 is FQNEAQ (reference sequence). The CDR3 contains 17 residues. This chain's CDR3 is CASSLRMRRESTDTQYF. Here the CDR3 DNA reads TGTGCCAGCAGCTTAAGGATGCGGCGGGAGAGCACAGATACGCAGTATTTT.

V is TRBV28 and J is TRBJ1-1; tentative D call: TRBD1 (5 bases). The CDR3 sequence is 16 residues long. Germline V lookup: CDR1 MDHEN, CDR2 SYDVKM. The germline V and J ends were trimmed by 10 bases and 5 bases, with 26 bases remaining between them. The CDR3 sequence: CATLSPRNSRATEAFF. For the CDR3, the DNA is TGTGCCACCCTCTCTCCCCGAAATAGCAGGGCTACTGAAGCTTTCTTT.

The V and J genes are TRBV5-4 and TRBJ1-5; D not certain. This CDR3 has 14 amino acids. CDR1 SGHNT and CDR2 YYREEE come from the germline V gene (reference sequence). V was shortened by 2 bases and J by 2 bases, with 8 bases between the two germline ends. The CDR3 reads CASSFKGGNQPQHF. Written as DNA, the CDR3 is TGTGCCAGCAGCTTTAAGGGAGGCAATCAGCCCCAGCATTTT. Looking up the rest from reference TRBV5-4 and TRBJ1-5 gives the full variable domain: ETGVTQSPTHLIKTRGQQVTLRCSSQSGHNTVSWYQQALGQGPQFIFQYYREEENGRGNFPPRFSGLQFPNYSSELNVNALELDDSALYLCASSFKGGNQPQHFGDGTRLSIL.

This clone was counted once. This chain joins TRBV25-1 and TRBJ1-2; D not resolved. The germline V gene has CDR1 MGHDK and CDR2 SYGVNS. Trimming cost V 10 bases and J 4 bases, with 13 bases left between them. This CDR3 comprises 12 residues. This CDR3 is CATRGEIYGYTF. In DNA, the CDR3 is TGTGCCACCCGTGGAGAAATCTATGGCTACACCTTC.

The chain carries TRBV11-1 and TRBJ2-1; D perhaps matches TRBD2 (6 bases). V was pared by 2 bases and J by 4 bases, with 12 bases between. The CDR3 has 15 amino acids. Germline lookup yields CDR1 SGHAT and CDR2 FQDESV (reference sequence). CDR3 nucleotides: TGTGCCAGCAGCTTATATGGGGGGAGGTACAATGAGCAGTTCTTC. Protein: CASSLYGGRYNEQFF.

The chain uses TRBV27 and TRBJ2-1; D is undetermined. Germline V CDR1 and CDR2: MNHEY, SMNVEV (reference sequence). The CDR3 is made up of 14 amino acids. Trimming stripped 3 bases from V and 7 bases from J, with 13 bases between. CDR3: CASSFVNYLNEQFF. The CDR3 DNA reads as TGTGCCAGCAGTTTCGTCAACTATTTGAATGAGCAGTTCTTC.

This chain links TRBV6-5 with TRBJ2-5, with D perhaps being TRBD1 or TRBD2 (6 bases each). The V gene lost 7 bases and the J gene lost 1 base, with 16 bases spanning the gap. The CDR3 is made up of 15 amino acids. Germline V lookup: CDR1 MNHEY, CDR2 SVGAGI. The CDR3 DNA follows: TGTGCCAGCACTCCGACAGGAGGGGTCCAAGAGACCCAGTACTTC. Translation: CASTPTGGVQETQYF.

The V call is TRBV9, the J call TRBJ2-3, with D possibly being TRBD1 or TRBD2 (5 bases each). The ends were cut back, 0 bases at V and 1 base at J, with 18 bases in the middle. Per germline, CDR1 SGDLS and CDR2 YYNGEE. This CDR3 contains 18 residues. The chain's CDR3 is CASSVVGARASGTDTQYF. Written as DNA, the CDR3 is TGTGCCAGCAGCGTAGTCGGGGCGAGGGCTTCGGGCACAGATACGCAGTATTTT.

This clone was counted a single time. The V and J genes are TRBV7-3 and TRBJ1-6; TRBD1 matches at 8 bases. CDR1 is SGHTA and CDR2 is FQGTGA in the germline V gene. The CDR3 length is 14 residues. The trim removed 2 bases at V and 7 bases at J, leaving 1 base unmatched. The CDR3 spells CASSLRQGNSPLHF. The CDR3 coding sequence is TGTGCCAGCAGCTTACGACAGGGGAATTCACCCCTCCACTTT.

This rearrangement joins TRBV11-2 to TRBJ1-1, with D uncertain. From germline, CDR1 is SGHAT and CDR2 FQNNGV. The CDR3 extends over 12 amino acids. Trimming cost V 1 base and J 11 bases, with 11 bases left between them. The CDR3: CASSLAAPEAFF. The CDR3 DNA sequence: TGTGCCAGCAGCTTAGCGGCGCCCGAGGCTTTCTTT.

V gene TRBV6-1 combines with J gene TRBJ2-1, with TRBD1 matching over 8 bases. This CDR3 contains 11 residues. CDR1 MNHNS and CDR2 SASEGT come from the germline V gene. Trimming at V came to 7 bases and at J to 15 bases, leaving 8 bases not matched to a gene. CDR3 DNA sequence: TGTGCCAGCACAGAACAGGGGGTAGCGTTCTTC. Protein sequence: CASTEQGVAFF.

This clone was observed once. The rearrangement uses TRBV5-6 and TRBJ2-4, with 11 nucleotides matching TRBD2. The CDR3 length is 17 residues. Germline CDR1 reads SGHDT; CDR2 reads YYEEEE. Trimming took 1 base from V and 8 from J; bases not matched to a gene: 11. CDR3 in amino acids: CASSLFQLAGAGYIQYF. The DNA for the CDR3 is TGTGCCAGCAGCTTGTTTCAACTAGCGGGAGCTGGATACATTCAGTACTTC.

This clone was counted a single time. The genes are TRBV9 and TRBJ2-7; 10 nucleotides match TRBD1. V lost 8 bases, J lost 5 bases, and 28 bases stayed unmatched. The CDR3 loop spans 20 amino acids. Germline values: CDR1 SGDLS, CDR2 YYNGEE. CDR3 sequence (DNA): TGTGCCAGGCCTGCGAAATCAGGTTATTTCGGGACAGGGGAATCCCACGAGCAGTACTTC. Protein sequence: CARPAKSGYFGTGESHEQYF. Filled out from reference TRBV9 and TRBJ2-7, the complete variable domain reads DSGVTQTPKHLITATGQRVTLRCSPRSGDLSVYWYQQSLDQGLQFLIQYYNGEERAKGNILERFSAQQFPDLHSELNLSSLELGDSALYFCARPAKSGYFGTGESHEQYFGPGTRLTVT.

In this sample, this clone turned up a few times. The chain joins TRBV9 to TRBJ2-7, with TRBD2 matching 10 bases. The ends lost 0 bases at V and 5 bases at J; junction bases unmatched: 8. Germline V gene data show CDR1 as SGDLS and CDR2 as YYNGEE. This CDR3 is built from 16 residues. The CDR3 sequence: CASSVESSGSFDEQYF. CDR3 coding DNA: TGTGCCAGCAGCGTAGAATCTAGCGGGAGTTTCGACGAGCAGTACTTC. The full variable domain, rest sourced from reference TRBV9 and TRBJ2-7, is DSGVTQTPKHLITATGQRVTLRCSPRSGDLSVYWYQQSLDQGLQFLIQYYNGEERAKGNILERFSAQQFPDLHSELNLSSLELGDSALYFCASSVESSGSFDEQYFGPGTRLTVT.

As for this clone: This CDR3 is also generated by other DNA sequences in the sample. The chain joins TRBV7-6 to TRBJ2-5, with D tentatively TRBD1 or TRBD2 (5 bases each). The J call may not be correct, given that the DNA end is closer to TRBJ2-7. The germline V gene has CDR1 SGHVS and CDR2 FNYEAQ. The length of the CDR3 is 14 residues. CDR3 sequence: CASSLGDGSYEQYF. The CDR3 bases are TGTGCCAGCAGCTTGGGGGACGGTTCCTACGAGCAGTACTTC.

V is TRBV4-1 and J is TRBJ2-1, with a tentative D call TRBD2 (6 bases). Germline V CDR1 and CDR2: MGHRA, YSYEKL. Trimming removed 0 bases at V and 0 bases at J, with 9 bases between. The CDR3 runs to 16 residues. CDR3 sequence reads: CASSQDRGSSYNEQFF. CDR3 in DNA: TGCGCCAGCAGCCAAGATCGGGGGAGCTCCTACAATGAGCAGTTCTTC.

The chain combines TRBV5-1 with TRBJ2-7; D tentatively fits TRBD1 or TRBD2 (5 bases each). The ends were cut back, 5 bases at V and 0 bases at J, with 15 bases in the middle. This CDR3 comprises 15 residues. The V gene's germline CDR1 is SGHRS and CDR2 YFSETQ. Here the CDR3 DNA reads TGCGCCAGCAGATATCGGGACGGAGCCTCCTACGAGCAGTACTTC. This gives the protein CASRYRDGASYEQYF.

The chain carries TRBV28 and TRBJ2-5; 8 bases are shared with TRBD2. Germline loops: CDR1 MDHEN, CDR2 SYDVKM. The CDR3 runs 15 residues. With 7 bases clipped from V and 3 bases from J, the junction kept 10 bases outside the gene matches. In DNA form, the CDR3 reads TGTGCCAGCACCCGGCTCGGGGGGGAAGAAGAGACCCAGTACTTC. Protein product: CASTRLGGEEETQYF.

The chain recombines TRBV19 with TRBJ2-1; D unresolved. The V and J ends lost 5 bases and 4 bases respectively, with 15 bases between them. Germline lookup yields CDR1 LNHDA and CDR2 SQIVND (reference sequence). The CDR3 is 15 residues long. This chain's CDR3 is CASSPPGVSYNEQFF. The CDR3 DNA sequence: TGTGCCAGTAGTCCACCGGGCGTATCATACAATGAGCAGTTCTTC. Using reference TRBV19 and TRBJ2-1 for the parts outside the CDR3, the full variable domain is DGGITQSPKYLFRKEGQNVTLSCEQNLNHDAMYWYRQDPGQGLRLIYYSQIVNDFQKGDIAEGYSVSREKKESFPLTVTSAQKNPTAFYLCASSPPGVSYNEQFFGPGTRLTVL.